This T cell receptor (beta chain) was obtained from a study of cytomegalovirus exposure and HLA in healthy donors. Primers included in the PCR were 60 Vbeta and 13 Jbeta primers. Sequencing was performed with immunoSEQ multiplex PCR; in TCRdb, only in-frame clones are kept and a portion is missing. Of 65,000 or so clones listed, 78% are singletons. The CDR3 contains 14 residues. Germline CDR1 reads MNHEY; CDR2 reads SVGAGI. The V gene lost 6 bases and the J gene lost 9 bases, with 18 bases spanning the gap. The origin of this receptor is a girl aged 5 to 17 in good health and CMV-seropositive. Sequencing was performed on PBMCs. V gene TRBV6-5 combines with J gene TRBJ1-5; D ambiguous. The DNA of the CDR3 is TGTGCCAGCAGCCCCGCAACCACAAGGAGGCCCCAGCATTTT. Protein sequence: CASSPATTRRPQHF.